Below are 20 T cell receptor beta chains sequenced from a single sample in a study of cytomegalovirus exposure and HLA in healthy donors. Primers included in the PCR were 60 Vbeta and 13 Jbeta primers. Clones were sequenced by immunoSEQ multiplex PCR, and TCRdb holds only the in-frame ones, with some missing. The data hold approximately 130,000 clones, with 85% observed a single time. Sequenced input: PBMCs. These receptors were taken from a woman in her twenties or thirties in good health and CMV-seropositive.

The chain employs TRBV6-5 and TRBJ1-1, with D perhaps matching TRBD1 (6 bases). The CDR3 has 15 amino acids. V was cut by 4 bases and J by 2 bases, with 14 bases left in between. Germline V gene data show CDR1 as MNHEY and CDR2 as SVGAGI. The CDR3 reads CASSLLAGANTEAFF. The CDR3 DNA reads TGTGCCAGCAGTTTACTGGCAGGGGCCAACACTGAAGCTTTCTTT.

V and J are TRBV27 and TRBJ2-4, with TRBD1 matching over 7 bases. The CDR3 length is 16 residues. CDR1 MNHEY and CDR2 SMNVEV come from the germline V gene (reference sequence). Trimming removed 6 bases from V and 1 base from J; junction bases left unmatched: 9. CDR3 in amino acids: CASSRDSERAKNIQYF. As DNA, the CDR3 is TGTGCCAGCAGCCGGGACAGTGAAAGGGCCAAAAACATTCAGTACTTC.

For this clone: The sample carries other DNA sequences with the same CDR3. The J gene is TRBJ1-5, the V gene TRBV7-9; D possibly corresponds to TRBD1 (6 bases). CDR1 and CDR2 (germline): SEHNR, FQNEAQ (reference sequence). The ends were cut back, 4 bases at V and 4 bases at J, with 8 bases in the middle. The CDR3 spans 13 residues. CDR3 in amino acids: CASSSQGNQPQHF. The CDR3 DNA reads TGTGCCAGCAGCTCACAGGGAAATCAGCCCCAGCATTTT.

The chain recombines TRBV10-3 with TRBJ1-1, with TRBD1 as a possible D gene (6 bases). There are 13 residues in the CDR3. V was pared by 7 bases and J by 0 bases, with 9 bases between. Germline V gene lookup returns CDR1 ENHRY and CDR2 SYGVKD. CDR3 coding DNA: TGTGCCATCAAAGGACAGCTGAACACTGAAGCTTTCTTT. Protein product: CAIKGQLNTEAFF.

Here the CDR3 reads CASSLRRDSPLHF. DNA of the CDR3: TGTGCCAGCAGCCTCCGGCGGGATTCACCCCTCCACTTT. V gene TRBV7-2 combines with J gene TRBJ1-6; the D is unclear. V was pared by 5 bases and J by 8 bases, with 10 bases between. This CDR3 contains 13 residues. Germline CDR1 reads SGHTA; CDR2 reads FQGNSA. Complete variable domain (other parts from reference TRBV7-2 and TRBJ1-6): GAGVSQSPSNKVTEKGKDVELRCDPISGHTALYWYRQSLGQGLEFLIYFQGNSAPDKSGLPSDRFSAERTGGSVSTLTIQRTQQEDSAVYLCASSLRRDSPLHFGNGTRLTVT.

This clone was seen a single time. This rearrangement joins TRBV7-2 to TRBJ2-1; D is perhaps TRBD2 (6 bases). V gave up 5 bases and J gave up 9 bases, with 14 bases separating them. This CDR3 region has 13 residues. Germline CDR1 SGHTA, CDR2 FQGNSA. The CDR3 here is CASSQRRGIEQFF. As DNA, the CDR3 is TGTGCCAGCAGCCAGAGGCGGGGAATTGAGCAGTTCTTC.

The rearrangement links TRBV30 to TRBJ2-3, with a possible D match to TRBD1 (6 bases). The V end was cut by 4 bases, the J end by 1 base, with 6 bases between. CDR1 GTSNPN and CDR2 SVGIG come from the germline V gene (reference sequence). The CDR3 has 12 amino acids. The CDR3 nucleotides are TGTGCCTGGACAGGGGGCACAGATACGCAGTATTTT. It encodes CAWTGGTDTQYF. Full variable domain (outside the CDR3, taken from reference TRBV30 and TRBJ2-3): SQTIHQWPATLVQPVGSPLSLECTVEGTSNPNLYWYRQAAGRGLQLLFYSVGIGQISSEVPQNLSASRPQDRQFILSSKKLLLSDSGFYLCAWTGGTDTQYFGPGTRLTVL.

V and J are TRBV11-2 and TRBJ1-1; the D is unclear. Germline loops: CDR1 SGHAT, CDR2 FQNNGV. CDR3 length: 12 residues. Between the trimmed V and J ends, which lost 3 bases and 2 bases, there was a span of 4 bases. CDR3 DNA sequence: TGTGCCAGCAGCTTTAGCAACACTGAAGCTTTCTTT. Its protein product is CASSFSNTEAFF. The full variable domain, rest sourced from reference TRBV11-2 and TRBJ1-1, is EAGVAQSPRYKIIEKRQSVAFWCNPISGHATLYWYQQILGQGPKLLIQFQNNGVVDDSQLPKDRFSAERLKGVDSTLKIQPAKLEDSAVYLCASSFSNTEAFFGQGTRLTVV.

The genes are TRBV5-1 and TRBJ2-7; D uncertain. CDR1 is SGHRS, CDR2 YFSETQ, per germline. The CDR3 totals 14 residues. With 3 bases removed from V and 1 base from J, the gap between germline ends came to 11 bases. CDR3 bases: TGCGCCAGCAGCTCCGTAGACGGGTCCTACGAGCAGTACTTC. It yields the protein CASSSVDGSYEQYF.

The genes are TRBV2 and TRBJ2-1; TRBD2 aligns across 10 bases. Germline lookup yields CDR1 SNHLY and CDR2 FYNNEI. This CDR3 has 15 amino acids. J gave up 6 bases and V 6 bases, and 8 bases lay outside the gene matches. Here the CDR3 reads CASRESGGASNEQFF. CDR3 nucleotide sequence: TGTGCCAGCAGGGAGAGCGGGGGGGCAAGCAATGAGCAGTTCTTC.

This chain joins TRBV6-5 and TRBJ1-2, with D possibly TRBD1 on 5 matching bases. V was shortened by 5 bases and J by 2 bases, with 9 bases between the two germline ends. This CDR3 contains 13 residues. Looked up from germline, CDR1 is MNHEY and CDR2 is SVGAGI. CDR3 in DNA: TGTGCCAGCAGTGGGCGGGGGAACTATGGCTACACCTTC. Its protein is CASSGRGNYGYTF.

The gene calls are TRBV11-2 and TRBJ1-1; perhaps TRBD1 as D (5 bases). There are 16 residues in the CDR3. The germline CDR1 and CDR2 sequences are SGHAT and FQNNGV. V lost 1 base, J lost 1 base, and 13 bases lay in between. The CDR3 nucleotides read TGTGCCAGCAGCTTAGGGGAGGGGCACCCGAACACTGAAGCTTTCTTT. This sequence encodes CASSLGEGHPNTEAFF.

The chain couples TRBV30 to TRBJ2-1, with 9 bases identical to TRBD2. CDR3 length: 13 amino acids. After removal of 8 bases from V and 7 bases from J, the junction contained 9 bases not matched to a gene. Germline-derived CDR1 and CDR2 are GTSNPN and SVGIG (reference sequence). This CDR3 is CARGSGGRNEQFF. Written as DNA, the CDR3 is TGTGCCCGAGGCAGCGGGGGGCGAAATGAGCAGTTCTTC.

This clone turned up a few times. The chain links TRBV7-2 to TRBJ1-1; D is possibly TRBD1 (6 bases). V shed 1 base and J shed 7 bases, with 10 bases lying between them. This CDR3 has 13 amino acids. The germline gives CDR1 SGHTA, CDR2 FQGNSA. The CDR3 protein is CASSLVQGGEAFF. CDR3 nucleotides: TGTGCCAGCAGCTTAGTACAGGGTGGTGAAGCTTTCTTT.

V gene TRBV9 combines with J gene TRBJ2-3, with 10 bases aligning to TRBD2. Germline values: CDR1 SGDLS, CDR2 YYNGEE. V lost 7 bases and J lost 5; bases outside the gene matches: 10. This CDR3 spans 15 amino acids. CDR3 nucleotides: TGTGCCAGCGCTTCCTCCGGGACTAGCGAAGATACGCAGTATTTT. Amino acid sequence: CASASSGTSEDTQYF.

This chain links TRBV5-6 with TRBJ1-1; the match to TRBD1 covers 8 bases. V lost 1 base to trimming and J lost 1 base; unmatched junction nucleotides: 6. The CDR3 consists of 16 residues. Germline CDR1 and CDR2: SGHDT and YYEEEE. The chain's CDR3 is CASSLFEGQGNTEAFF. The CDR3 region has the DNA TGTGCCAGCAGCTTGTTTGAAGGACAGGGGAACACTGAAGCTTTCTTT.

The chain's CDR3 is CASSRDRVTGELFF. CDR3 nucleotides: TGTGCCAGTAGTAGGGACAGGGTGACCGGGGAGCTGTTTTTT. The chain carries TRBV19 and TRBJ2-2; TRBD1 matches at 9 bases. Trimming at V came to 4 bases and at J to 5 bases, leaving 2 bases not matched to a gene. From germline, CDR1 is LNHDA and CDR2 SQIVND (reference sequence). The CDR3 totals 14 residues. The full variable domain, rest sourced from reference TRBV19 and TRBJ2-2, is DGGITQSPKYLFRKEGQNVTLSCEQNLNHDAMYWYRQDPGQGLRLIYYSQIVNDFQKGDIAEGYSVSREKKESFPLTVTSAQKNPTAFYLCASSRDRVTGELFFGEGSRLTVL.

The rearrangement joins TRBV6-1 to TRBJ2-5, with TRBD1 matching 7 bases. The CDR3 has 15 residues. CDR1 is MNHNS, CDR2 SASEGT, per germline. V dropped 6 bases and J dropped 4; count of bases not matched to a gene: 11. The CDR3 DNA sequence: TGTGCCAGCAGCATGACAGGGTTAGGGGGAGAGACCCAGTACTTC. Translating gives CASSMTGLGGETQYF.

The rearrangement joins TRBV2 to TRBJ2-5, with 13 bases that match TRBD2. Trimming cost V 6 bases and J 2 bases; bases outside gene matches: 3. There are 15 residues in the CDR3. Germline-derived CDR1 and CDR2 are SNHLY and FYNNEI. The CDR3, as DNA: TGTGCCAGCAGGACTAGCGGGGGGCGTCAAGAGACCCAGTACTTC. This codes for CASRTSGGRQETQYF.

The chain combines TRBV28 with TRBJ1-6, with TRBD1 matching over 7 bases. The CDR3 is 15 amino acids. Germline V gives CDR1 MDHEN, CDR2 SYDVKM. V shed 2 bases, J shed 8 bases, and the junction held 6 bases outside the gene matches. CDR3 loop: CASSLLQGGDSPLHF. CDR3 DNA sequence: TGTGCCAGCAGTTTACTCCAGGGGGGAGATTCACCCCTCCACTTT.